The clone carrying this T cell receptor (beta chain) has a handful of counts. Its target is not known. The entry originates in a study of shared clonotypes between healthy human individuals. Study outcomes and limitations: The generation probabilities recorded for non-shared clonotypes fell below those of clonotypes shared by all four donors. Sequencing depth was a factor that was expected to affect clonotype sharing among donors.

Original methodology: Junction-only sequences without quality scores were provided by ImmunoSEQ, so filtering was different. Here immunoSEQ multiplex PCR was the method, and the copy in TCRdb shows in-frame clones only, minus some. Clone size and V and J calls were adopted from that table, with D and trimming inferred from the DNA. In the table there are fewer than 400,000 clones, 74% of which are singletons. Germline CDR1 and CDR2: MNHEY and SMNVEV (reference sequence). V gave up 2 bases and J gave up 4 bases, with 12 bases separating them. This CDR3 spans 14 amino acids. The TCR originated in a man aged 25 to 40 in good health. V and J are TRBV27 and TRBJ2-7, with D possibly being TRBD2 (6 bases). The specimen sequenced was memory CD4+ T cells sorted from blood. Documented subset: CD45RA-negative fraction. In nucleotides, the CDR3 is TGTGCCAGCAGTTTAGGGCCCGGAGGGTACGAGCAGTACTTC. Its protein is CASSLGPGGYEQYF.